This T cell receptor (beta chain) was sequenced during a study of blood T cell repertoires in COVID-19 (dated by TCRdb to the early 2020s). With regard to the full study: Collaborator samples came from the United States, Italy and Spain and covered acute and convalescent phases of COVID-19. The prospective study material was composed of cDNA or gDNA derived from T cells, B-cell-depleted T cells, or PBMCs. The dataset comprised deeply sampled blood TCRbeta repertoires from subjects exposed to, actively infected with, or recovered from COVID-19. The repertoires were made available in a free public database intended to serve as a resource for research on the immune response to SARS-CoV-2. Samples were obtained from the ongoing ImmuneRACE study (first 160 participants) and from 1,200 or so subjects provided by 6 global collaborators. A de-identified subject ID, COVID-19 status, age in years and sex were almost always included in the sample metadata. HLA class I and class II types, where available, came from metadata supplied by the sample provider rather than from assay-based typing. General findings and caveats noted by the study authors: The quantity of clinical and demographic metadata differed by source and by participant and was supplied without curation.

At one collaborating source in Seattle, patients were enrolled during active infection and were followed longitudinally through the course of disease. Each collaborating institution followed its own protocols to collect whole blood in K2EDTA tubes. For TCRbeta analysis, collaborators shipped samples as frozen whole blood, isolated PBMCs, or DNA extracted from either of those sample types. Comment on this clone: Its antigen is unknown. Qualities for individual bases were not recorded, and no much larger clone is one base off.

TCRbeta CDR3 regions were amplified from genomic DNA by means of the immunoSEQ Assay, a bias-controlled multiplex PCR. The authors' pipeline ran thus. The number of nucleated cells in each sample was estimated from the amplification of reference gene primers within the assay. Sequence reads were collapsed and filtered to measure the absolute abundance of every unique TCRbeta CDR3 rearrangement. Productive Simpson clonality was computed per sample as the square root of Simpson's diversity index over productive rearrangements. Not all clones reach the TCRdb copy of this immuneACCESS table, which keeps in-frame sequences only. Checked studies attribute under half of the gap to unresolved V genes and leave the rest unexplained. The D gene and trimming were derived from the DNA, and the V and J assignments and clone size from that table. Within this sample are some 190,000 clones, with more than 75% of them counted one time only. Of the sample, 15% to 20% is held by the ten largest clones.

The junction shows trimming of 5 bases on V and 9 bases on J, and the gene matches do not reach 5 bases of it. The CDR3 sequence holds 12 residues, the cysteine and phenylalanine included. The entry retains the CDR3 DNA only, 36 bases that are in frame from base 1. CDR1 and CDR2, per the germline V gene (reference sequence), are GTSNPN and SVGIG. Sequences were obtained from peripheral blood. The clonotype was recovered from a person between 65 and 80 years old with COVID-19, enrolled during active disease. Recombination linked TRBV30 to TRBJ1-5; the central 9 bases match TRBD1. The nucleotide sequence reads as follows: TGTGCCTGGGACACAGGGGGCTGGCCCCAGCATTTT. It specifies CAWDTGGWPQHF.